The 8 T cell receptor beta chains reported below all come from one sample, sequenced in a study of cytomegalovirus exposure and HLA in healthy donors (dated by TCRdb to about 2017). The method behind the library was the immunoSEQ multiplex PCR assay. For the multiplex PCR, a mixture combining 60 forward primers for TCR Vbeta segments and 13 reverse primers for TCR Jbeta segments was used. This is the immuneACCESS table as TCRdb keeps it, with only in-frame sequences that have V and J called. A part of the clones is gone; compared with another copy, unresolved V genes explain less than half, and the rest is unexplained. The sample table records 200,000 to 250,000 clones; under 85% of these occur just once. The ten top clones hold roughly 1.5% of the sample. Material: PBMCs. The source of these receptors is a man aged 45 to 65 in good health and CMV-seronegative.

The chain uses TRBV7-9 and TRBJ1-2; D may be TRBD1 (6 bases). Between the trimmed V and J ends, which lost 4 bases and 4 bases, there was a span of 13 bases. The CDR3 has 14 amino acids. Germline-derived CDR1 and CDR2 are SEHNR and FQNEAQ (reference sequence). CDR3 region: CASSSTGQIYGYTF. CDR3 coding DNA: TGTGCCAGCAGCTCTACCGGACAGATCTATGGCTACACCTTC.

This chain links TRBV7-8 with TRBJ1-5; D not resolved. The V end lost 5 bases, the J end lost 6 bases, and 23 bases lay between the germline ends. CDR3 length equals 17 residues. Per the germline V gene, CDR1 is SGHVS and CDR2 is FQNEAQ. CDR3 in DNA: TGTGCCAGCAGCGTGACATTTGGCGACGGACGGGGTCAGCCCCAGCATTTT. Translating gives CASSVTFGDGRGQPQHF. Full variable domain (outside the CDR3, taken from reference TRBV7-8 and TRBJ1-5): GAGVSQSPRYKVAKRGQDVALRCDPISGHVSLFWYQQALGQGPEFLTYFQNEAQLDKSGLPSDRFFAERPEGSVSTLKIQRTQQEDSAVYLCASSVTFGDGRGQPQHFGDGTRLSIL.

The chain combines TRBV5-6 with TRBJ2-5; tentative D call: TRBD2 (6 bases). Looked up from germline, CDR1 is SGHDT and CDR2 is YYEEEE. Trimming stripped 4 bases from V and 11 bases from J, with 18 bases between. This CDR3 is built from 13 residues. The chain's CDR3 is CASSPFQSGEQYF. The CDR3 region has the DNA TGTGCCAGCAGCCCATTTCAGTCGGGAGAGCAGTACTTC. Using reference TRBV5-6 and TRBJ2-5 for the parts outside the CDR3, the full variable domain is DAGVTQSPTHLIKTRGQQVTLRCSPKSGHDTVSWYQQALGQGPQFIFQYYEEEERQRGNFPDRFSGHQFPNYSSELNVNALLLGDSALYLCASSPFQSGEQYFGPGTRLLVL.

The chain carries TRBV25-1 and TRBJ2-3, with D perhaps TRBD2 (6 bases). The CDR3 is made up of 15 amino acids. The germline V gene has CDR1 MGHDK and CDR2 SYGVNS. V lost 4 bases to trimming and J lost 0 bases, with 11 bases between them. CDR3 in DNA: TGTGCCAGCAGTGGATGGGGGGACAGCACAGATACGCAGTATTTT. This codes for CASSGWGDSTDTQYF. Full variable domain (remainder filled in from reference TRBV25-1 and TRBJ2-3): EADIYQTPRYLVIGTGKKITLECSQTMGHDKMYWYQQDPGMELHLIHYSYGVNSTEKGDLSSESTVSRIRTEHFPLTLESARPSHTSQYLCASSGWGDSTDTQYFGPGTRLTVL.

This rearrangement joins TRBV13 to TRBJ2-7; D is unresolved. The germline gives CDR1 PRHDT, CDR2 FYEKMQ (reference sequence). CDR3 length equals 13 residues. Between the trimmed V and J ends, which lost 0 bases and 3 bases, there was a span of 6 bases. CDR3 nucleotides: TGTGCCAGCAGCTTAGGGAGAAGCTACGAGCAGTACTTC. Its translation: CASSLGRSYEQYF.

This chain joins TRBV7-9 and TRBJ2-5; weak D call: TRBD2 (7 bases). CDR1 and CDR2 (germline): SEHNR, FQNEAQ (reference sequence). V gave up 5 bases and J gave up 11 bases, with 24 bases separating them. The length of the CDR3 is 15 residues. The chain's CDR3 is CASSLLGGGEGEQYF. CDR3 DNA sequence: TGTGCCAGCAGCCTCTTAGGGGGGGGTGAAGGGGAGCAGTACTTC.

The rearrangement links TRBV7-9 to TRBJ1-1, with 7 bases identical to TRBD1. CDR3 length equals 14 residues. The junction had 6 bases not matched to a gene; V was cut back by 7 bases and J by 1 base. Germline CDR1 reads SEHNR; CDR2 reads FQNEAQ (reference sequence). The CDR3 loop reads CASTSRDRNTEAFF. CDR3 coding DNA: TGTGCCAGCACCTCACGGGACAGGAACACTGAAGCTTTCTTT.

CDR3 sequence: CASSPTGATGELFF. CDR3 DNA: TGTGCCAGCAGCCCCACAGGGGCCACCGGGGAGCTGTTTTTT. V and J are TRBV14 and TRBJ2-2; 7 bases map to TRBD1. V shed 4 bases, J shed 4 bases, and the junction held 3 bases outside the gene matches. Germline values: CDR1 SGHDN, CDR2 FVKESK. The CDR3 length is 14 residues.